This is a list of T cell receptor beta chains from one sample in a study of T-cell memory formation after mild COVID-19. TCRdb redid the calling of the 5' RACE reads with MiXCR, one entry per CDR3 protein. The sample has about 340,000 distinct CDR3 sequences; roughly 13% are singletons. The sample comprised PBMCs or a T cell subset sorted from them (not recorded which). The receptors shown here come from a man younger than 35 who had mild COVID-19 (a few samples of this study predate the infection). Cell type and time point are not known. The CDR3 runs from the conserved cysteine through the conserved F or W. Fields, in order: J gene, clone size, D gene, CDR3 length, V gene, CDR3 protein, CDR3 DNA. D genes are given only for firm matches. The size field is filled for only some rows; it gives once, few, many or a size class.

J: TRBJ1-5; size: .; D: .; length: 15; V: TRBV6-1; CDR3: CASSERFYSNQPQHF; DNA: TGTGCCAGCAGTGAAAGGTTTTATAGCAATCAGCCCCAGCATTTT
J: TRBJ2-1; size: few; D: .; length: 15; V: TRBV9; CDR3: CASSVGGGPYNEQFF; DNA: TGTGCCAGCAGCGTAGGGGGGGGGCCGTACAATGAGCAGTTCTTC
J: TRBJ1-1; size: few; D: TRBD1; length: 17; V: TRBV4-3; CDR3: CASSQVGTGGASTEAFF; DNA: TGCGCCAGCAGCCAGGTCGGGACAGGGGGCGCGAGCACTGAAGCTTTCTTT
J: TRBJ2-3; size: .; D: .; length: 15; V: TRBV6-6; CDR3: CASSYGRASTDTQYF; DNA: TGTGCCAGCAGTTACGGCAGGGCGTCCACAGATACGCAGTATTTT
J: TRBJ2-1; size: .; D: .; length: 13; V: TRBV4-3; CDR3: CASSQDSWVKQFF; DNA: TGCGCCAGCAGCCAAGATTCATGGGTGAAGCAGTTCTTC
J: TRBJ1-6; size: .; D: .; length: 13; V: TRBV6-2/TRBV6-3; CDR3: CASSTDGNSPLHF; DNA: TGTGCCAGCAGTACGGACGGAAATTCACCCCTCCACTTT
J: TRBJ1-4; size: few; D: .; length: 13; V: TRBV5-1; CDR3: CASRDGSNEKLFF; DNA: TGCGCCAGCCGCGATGGTTCGAATGAAAAACTGTTTTTT
J: TRBJ2-7; size: few; D: .; length: 13; V: TRBV3-1; CDR3: CASSHQVSYEQYF; DNA: TGTGCCAGCAGCCATCAAGTCAGCTACGAGCAGTACTTC
J: TRBJ2-7; size: many; D: .; length: 13; V: TRBV12-3/TRBV12-4; CDR3: CASSWGLFVEQYF; DNA: TGTGCCAGCAGTTGGGGACTGTTTGTCGAGCAGTACTTC
J: TRBJ2-4; size: .; D: .; length: 17; V: TRBV5-1; CDR3: CASSLAAGPGTGNIQYF; DNA: TGCGCCAGCAGCTTGGCCGCGGGACCGGGCACGGGAAACATTCAGTACTTC
J: TRBJ1-2; size: .; D: .; length: 13; V: TRBV20-1; CDR3: CSARDLGAYGYTF; DNA: TGCAGTGCTAGAGATCTTGGGGCCTATGGCTACACCTTC
J: TRBJ1-4; size: few; D: .; length: 17; V: TRBV3-1; CDR3: CASSQKGRAIAHEKLFF; DNA: TGTGCCAGCAGCCAAAAGGGACGCGCCATCGCGCATGAAAAACTGTTTTTT
J: TRBJ2-3; size: .; D: .; length: 14; V: TRBV9; CDR3: CASSVLGDTDTQYF; DNA: TGTGCCAGCAGCGTTCTGGGAGACACAGATACGCAGTATTTT
J: TRBJ1-5; size: few; D: TRBD1; length: 13; V: TRBV2; CDR3: CASTGTGNQPQHF; DNA: TGTGCCAGTACCGGGACAGGCAATCAGCCCCAGCATTTT
J: TRBJ1-1; size: few; D: .; length: 13; V: TRBV2; CDR3: CASSVWMNTEAFF; DNA: TGTGCCAGCAGTGTTTGGATGAACACTGAAGCTTTCTTT
J: TRBJ2-3; size: few; D: .; length: 13; V: TRBV5-6; CDR3: CASSLAKADTQYF; DNA: TGTGCCAGCAGCTTGGCCAAGGCAGATACGCAGTATTTT
J: TRBJ1-2; size: .; D: .; length: 14; V: TRBV6-5; CDR3: CASSSGRYFEGYTF; DNA: TGTGCCAGCAGTTCGGGCCGATACTTCGAGGGCTACACCTTC
J: TRBJ1-5; size: .; D: .; length: 15; V: TRBV30; CDR3: CAWSVGGGSNQPQHF; DNA: TGTGCCTGGAGTGTCGGAGGGGGAAGCAATCAGCCCCAGCATTTT
J: TRBJ2-1; size: few; D: TRBD1; length: 16; V: TRBV7-2; CDR3: CASRQMGTGVYNEQFF; DNA: TGTGCCAGCCGACAGATGGGGACAGGGGTTTACAATGAGCAGTTCTTC
J: TRBJ2-1; size: .; D: .; length: 11; V: TRBV18; CDR3: CASSTRGEQFF; DNA: TGTGCCAGCTCAACCAGGGGTGAGCAGTTCTTC
J: TRBJ2-2; size: .; D: TRBD1; length: 13; V: TRBV5-5; CDR3: CASRATGVGELFF; DNA: TGTGCCAGCAGAGCGACAGGGGTCGGGGAGCTGTTTTTT
J: TRBJ1-2; size: .; D: .; length: 15; V: TRBV6-5; CDR3: CASRGGTEFNYGYTF; DNA: TGTGCCAGCCGTGGGGGGACGGAGTTTAACTATGGCTACACCTTC
J: TRBJ2-1; size: few; D: TRBD2; length: 14; V: TRBV4-3; CDR3: CASSQERTSGEQFF; DNA: TGCGCCAGCAGCCAGGAACGAACTAGCGGTGAGCAGTTCTTC
J: TRBJ1-1; size: .; D: .; length: 13; V: TRBV2; CDR3: CASSTDSQGAAFF; DNA: TGTGCCAGCAGTACGGATAGTCAAGGAGCAGCTTTCTTT
J: TRBJ2-2; size: few; D: .; length: 16; V: TRBV4-1; CDR3: CASSQVAGVIAGELFF; DNA: TGCGCCAGCAGCCAAGTTGCAGGGGTGATTGCCGGGGAGCTGTTTTTT
J: TRBJ2-3; size: .; D: TRBD2; length: 17; V: TRBV5-1; CDR3: CASSLQLAGGPIDTQYF; DNA: TGCGCCAGCAGCTTGCAACTAGCGGGGGGGCCTATAGATACGCAGTATTTT
J: TRBJ2-3; size: .; D: .; length: 17; V: TRBV15; CDR3: CATSTPKTGTFTDTQYF; DNA: TGTGCCACCAGCACTCCCAAGACAGGGACTTTCACAGATACGCAGTATTTT
J: TRBJ2-3; size: .; D: .; length: 16; V: TRBV24-1; CDR3: CATSDSGSGYTDTQYF; DNA: TGTGCCACCAGTGATTCGGGGAGCGGATACACAGATACGCAGTATTTT
J: TRBJ1-1; size: few; D: .; length: 13; V: TRBV29-1; CDR3: CSVALQERTEAFF; DNA: TGCAGCGTTGCCCTACAGGAAAGGACTGAAGCTTTCTTT
J: TRBJ2-3; size: few; D: TRBD1; length: 13; V: TRBV12-3/TRBV12-4; CDR3: CASRVQGADTQYF; DNA: TGTGCCAGCAGGGTACAGGGGGCAGATACGCAGTATTTT
J: TRBJ2-5; size: few; D: .; length: 16; V: TRBV12-3/TRBV12-4; CDR3: CASSSDRTLGEETQYF; DNA: TGTGCCAGCAGTTCGGATAGGACTTTAGGAGAAGAGACCCAGTACTTC
J: TRBJ2-3; size: few; D: .; length: 11; V: TRBV7-9; CDR3: CASSREHSQYF; DNA: TGTGCCAGCAGCCGAGAACACTCGCAGTATTTT
J: TRBJ1-6; size: few; D: .; length: 14; V: TRBV4-3; CDR3: CASSQGREASPLHF; DNA: TGCGCCAGCAGCCAAGGGAGGGAGGCTTCACCCCTCCACTTT
J: TRBJ1-1; size: few; D: .; length: 14; V: TRBV7-9; CDR3: CASSFGEGSTEAFF; DNA: TGTGCCAGCAGCTTCGGGGAGGGATCCACTGAAGCTTTCTTT
J: TRBJ2-7; size: few; D: TRBD1; length: 15; V: TRBV11-2; CDR3: CASSQGTGSSYEQYF; DNA: TGTGCCAGCAGCCAGGGGACAGGGAGCTCCTACGAGCAGTACTTC
J: TRBJ1-1; size: few; D: .; length: 13; V: TRBV12-3/TRBV12-4; CDR3: CASNRERNTEAFF; DNA: TGTGCCAGCAACAGAGAGAGAAACACTGAAGCTTTCTTT
J: TRBJ2-5; size: .; D: .; length: 13; V: TRBV7-8; CDR3: CASFKGLQETQYF; DNA: TGTGCCAGCTTTAAAGGTCTGCAAGAGACCCAGTACTTC
J: TRBJ2-3; size: many; D: .; length: 12; V: TRBV20-1; CDR3: CSAARPPDTQYF; DNA: TGCAGTGCCGCTAGACCCCCAGATACGCAGTATTTT
J: TRBJ2-1; size: many; D: TRBD1; length: 15; V: TRBV6-2/TRBV6-3; CDR3: CASSSRDRVYNEQFF; DNA: TGTGCCAGCAGCTCCCGGGACAGGGTGTACAATGAGCAGTTCTTC
J: TRBJ2-3; size: .; D: .; length: 16; V: TRBV4-3; CDR3: CASSQDRADSTDTQYF; DNA: TGCGCCAGCAGCCAAGATCGCGCGGATAGCACAGATACGCAGTATTTT
J: TRBJ2-3; size: .; D: .; length: 21; V: TRBV7-9; CDR3: CASSSRGTNYPPEGLTDTQYF; DNA: TGTGCCAGCAGCTCCCGCGGGACGAATTACCCCCCAGAAGGCTTGACAGATACGCAGTATTTT
J: TRBJ1-3; size: .; D: .; length: 12; V: TRBV7-3; CDR3: CAFYPAGNTIYF; DNA: TGTGCCTTCTACCCGGCTGGAAACACCATATATTTT
J: TRBJ2-1; size: many; D: .; length: 19; V: TRBV5-1; CDR3: CASSLSDGFPYSSYNEQFF; DNA: TGCGCCAGCAGCTTATCGGACGGATTTCCTTATTCCTCCTACAATGAGCAGTTCTTC
J: TRBJ1-1; size: few; D: .; length: 14; V: TRBV5-1; CDR3: CASSLAGGEGEAFF; DNA: TGCGCCAGCAGCTTGGCGGGGGGCGAAGGTGAAGCTTTCTTT
J: TRBJ2-5; size: many; D: TRBD1; length: 15; V: TRBV5-1; CDR3: CASSFGDRDLETQYF; DNA: TGCGCCAGCAGCTTTGGGGACAGGGACTTAGAGACCCAGTACTTC
J: TRBJ2-7; size: .; D: .; length: 13; V: TRBV19; CDR3: CASSIVGAYEQYF; DNA: TGTGCCAGTAGTATTGTGGGGGCCTACGAGCAGTACTTC
J: TRBJ2-2; size: .; D: .; length: 16; V: TRBV12-3/TRBV12-4; CDR3: CASFGAEHANTGELFF; DNA: TGTGCCAGTTTCGGGGCGGAACACGCGAACACCGGGGAGCTGTTTTTT
J: TRBJ2-7; size: few; D: .; length: 12; V: TRBV10-2; CDR3: CASQDGSDEQYF; DNA: TGCGCCAGCCAGGACGGATCCGACGAGCAGTACTTC